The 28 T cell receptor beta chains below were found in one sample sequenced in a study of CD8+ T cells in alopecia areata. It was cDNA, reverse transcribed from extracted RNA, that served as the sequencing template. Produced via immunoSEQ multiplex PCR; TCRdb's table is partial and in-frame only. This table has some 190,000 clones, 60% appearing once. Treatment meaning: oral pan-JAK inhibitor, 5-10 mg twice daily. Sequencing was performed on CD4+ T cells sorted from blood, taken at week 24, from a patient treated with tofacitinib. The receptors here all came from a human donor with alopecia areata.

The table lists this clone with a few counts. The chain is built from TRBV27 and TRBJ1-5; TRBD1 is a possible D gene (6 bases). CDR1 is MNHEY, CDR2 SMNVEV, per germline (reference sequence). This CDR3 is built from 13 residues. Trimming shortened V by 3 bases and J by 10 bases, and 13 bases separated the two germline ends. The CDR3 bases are TGTGCCAGCAGTTTCGGGGGCACGGGACCCCAGCATTTT. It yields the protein CASSFGGTGPQHF.

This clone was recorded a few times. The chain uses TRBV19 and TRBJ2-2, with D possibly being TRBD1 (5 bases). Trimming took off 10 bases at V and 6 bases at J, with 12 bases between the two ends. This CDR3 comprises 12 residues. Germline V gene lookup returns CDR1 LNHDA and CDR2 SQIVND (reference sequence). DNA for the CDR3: TGTGCCACCCGACAGTTCTCCGGGGAGCTGTTTTTT. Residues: CATRQFSGELFF.

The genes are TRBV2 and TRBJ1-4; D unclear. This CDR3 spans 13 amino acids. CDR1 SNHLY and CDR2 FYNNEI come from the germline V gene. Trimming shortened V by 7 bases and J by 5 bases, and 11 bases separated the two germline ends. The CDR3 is CASTIGPNEKLFF. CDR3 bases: TGTGCCAGCACTATAGGTCCGAATGAAAAACTGTTTTTT.

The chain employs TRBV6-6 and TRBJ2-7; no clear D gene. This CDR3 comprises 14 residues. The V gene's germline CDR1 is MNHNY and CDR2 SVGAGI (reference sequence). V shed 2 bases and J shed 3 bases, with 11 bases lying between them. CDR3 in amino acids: CASSYTQLGYEQYF. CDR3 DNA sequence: TGTGCCAGCAGTTACACTCAACTGGGCTACGAGCAGTACTTC.

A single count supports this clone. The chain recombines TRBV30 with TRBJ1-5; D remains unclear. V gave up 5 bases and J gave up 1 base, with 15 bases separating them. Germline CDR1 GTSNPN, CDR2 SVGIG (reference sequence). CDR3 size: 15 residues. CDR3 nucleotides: TGTGCCTGGGGCCTGTCTTCGGGAAGCAATCAGCCCCAGCATTTT. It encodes CAWGLSSGSNQPQHF.

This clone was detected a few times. The CDR3 region is CASSEIGNQPQHF. CDR3 DNA sequence: TGTGCCAGCAGTGAAATAGGCAATCAGCCCCAGCATTTT. The chain has TRBV2 and TRBJ1-5, with D unresolved. CDR3 size: 13 residues. V was pared by 2 bases and J by 2 bases, with 4 bases between. Per germline, CDR1 SNHLY and CDR2 FYNNEI. The whole variable domain, remainder taken from reference TRBV2 and TRBJ1-5, is EPEVTQTPSHQVTQMGQEVILRCVPISNHLYFYWYRQILGQKVEFLVSFYNNEISEKSEIFDDQFSVERPDGSNFTLKIRSTKLEDSAMYFCASSEIGNQPQHFGDGTRLSIL.

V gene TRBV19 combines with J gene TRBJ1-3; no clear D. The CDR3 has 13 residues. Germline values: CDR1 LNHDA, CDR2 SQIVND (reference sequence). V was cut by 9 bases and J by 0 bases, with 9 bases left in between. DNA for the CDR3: TGTGCCAGCCGCGGTGACTCTGGAAACACCATATATTTT. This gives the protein CASRGDSGNTIYF.

The CDR3 is CASSLETDTQYF. The DNA of the CDR3 is TGTGCCAGCAGCTTAGAGACAGATACGCAGTATTTT. This chain connects TRBV11-3 to TRBJ2-3, with D hard to call. Germline CDR1 and CDR2: SGHNT and YENEEA. The CDR3 sequence is 12 residues long. V was shortened by 0 bases and J by 3 bases, with 1 base between the two germline ends.

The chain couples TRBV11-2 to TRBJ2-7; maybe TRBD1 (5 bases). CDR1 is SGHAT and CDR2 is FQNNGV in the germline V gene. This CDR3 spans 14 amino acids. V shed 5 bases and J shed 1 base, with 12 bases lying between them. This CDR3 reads CASSRTDRSYEQYF. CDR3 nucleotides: TGTGCCAGCAGCCGGACCGACAGATCCTACGAGCAGTACTTC.

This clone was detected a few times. The CDR3 region has the DNA TGTGCCACCAGCCCCCCCAATCAGCCCCAGCATTTT. Its translation is CATSPPNQPQHF. The chain recombines TRBV15 with TRBJ1-5; D gene unclear. Per germline, CDR1 LNHNV and CDR2 YYDKDF (reference sequence). The CDR3 covers 12 residues. V lost 5 bases and J 3 bases, leaving 5 bases between the germline ends.

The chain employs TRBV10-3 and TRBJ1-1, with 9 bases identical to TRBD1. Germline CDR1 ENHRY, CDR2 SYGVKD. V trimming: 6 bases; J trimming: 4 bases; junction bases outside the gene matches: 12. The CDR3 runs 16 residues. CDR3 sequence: CAIRSRAQGAVTEAFF. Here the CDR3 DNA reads TGTGCCATCAGAAGTAGAGCACAGGGGGCAGTCACTGAAGCTTTCTTT.

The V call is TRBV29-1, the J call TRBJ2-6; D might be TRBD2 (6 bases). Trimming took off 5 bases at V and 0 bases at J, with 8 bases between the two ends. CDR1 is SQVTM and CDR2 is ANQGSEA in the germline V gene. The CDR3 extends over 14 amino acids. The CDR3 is CSVHGGSGANVLTF. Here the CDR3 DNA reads TGCAGCGTTCACGGGGGCTCTGGGGCCAACGTCCTGACTTTC.

CDR3 loop: CSDRDNYGYTF. In DNA form, the CDR3 reads TGCAGCGACAGGGATAACTATGGCTACACCTTC. The rearrangement uses TRBV29-1 and TRBJ1-2; D perhaps matches TRBD1 (6 bases). This CDR3 comprises 11 residues. Germline V lookup: CDR1 SQVTM, CDR2 ANQGSEA. The germline V and J ends were trimmed by 7 bases and 1 base, with 7 bases remaining between them.

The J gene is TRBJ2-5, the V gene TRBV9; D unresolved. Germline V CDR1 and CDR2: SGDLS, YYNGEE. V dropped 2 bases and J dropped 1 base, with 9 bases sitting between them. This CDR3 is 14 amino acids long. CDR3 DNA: TGTGCCAGCAGCGTCGGTACATTCCAAGAGACCCAGTACTTC. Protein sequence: CASSVGTFQETQYF. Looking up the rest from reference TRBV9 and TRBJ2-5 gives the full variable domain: DSGVTQTPKHLITATGQRVTLRCSPRSGDLSVYWYQQSLDQGLQFLIQYYNGEERAKGNILERFSAQQFPDLHSELNLSSLELGDSALYFCASSVGTFQETQYFGPGTRLLVL.

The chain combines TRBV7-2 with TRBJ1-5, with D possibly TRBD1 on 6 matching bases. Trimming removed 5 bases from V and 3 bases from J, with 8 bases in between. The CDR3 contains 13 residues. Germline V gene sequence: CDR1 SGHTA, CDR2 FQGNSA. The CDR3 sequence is CASSNRDNQPQHF. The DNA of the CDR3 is TGTGCCAGCAGCAACAGGGACAATCAGCCCCAGCATTTT.

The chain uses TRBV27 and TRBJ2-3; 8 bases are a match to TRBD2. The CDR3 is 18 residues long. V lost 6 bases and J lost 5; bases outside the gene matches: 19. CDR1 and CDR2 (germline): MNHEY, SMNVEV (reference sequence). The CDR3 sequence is CASSLGRPLGTRLDTQYF. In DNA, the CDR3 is TGTGCCAGCAGCCTCGGAAGGCCCCTCGGGACTAGGCTAGATACGCAGTATTTT.

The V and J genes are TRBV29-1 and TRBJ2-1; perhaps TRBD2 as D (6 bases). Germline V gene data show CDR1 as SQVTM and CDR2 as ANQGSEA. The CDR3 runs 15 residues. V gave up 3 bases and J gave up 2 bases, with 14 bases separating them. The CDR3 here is CSVEPGTGPYNEQFF. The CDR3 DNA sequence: TGCAGCGTTGAGCCTGGGACTGGGCCCTACAATGAGCAGTTCTTC.

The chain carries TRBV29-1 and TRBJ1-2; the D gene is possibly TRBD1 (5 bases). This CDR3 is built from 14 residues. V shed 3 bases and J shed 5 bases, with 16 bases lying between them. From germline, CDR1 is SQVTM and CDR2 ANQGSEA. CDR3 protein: CSVESGAAGYGYTF. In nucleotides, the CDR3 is TGCAGCGTTGAGTCCGGGGCCGCCGGTTATGGCTACACCTTC.

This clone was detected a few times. The CDR3 bases are TGTGCCAGTAGTATAACCAGGGGCCGAAATGAGCAGTTCTTC. Amino acid sequence: CASSITRGRNEQFF. The gene calls are TRBV19 and TRBJ2-1; perhaps TRBD1 as D (6 bases). Per germline, CDR1 LNHDA and CDR2 SQIVND (reference sequence). V lost 2 bases, J lost 7 bases, and 12 bases lay in between. The CDR3 length is 14 residues.

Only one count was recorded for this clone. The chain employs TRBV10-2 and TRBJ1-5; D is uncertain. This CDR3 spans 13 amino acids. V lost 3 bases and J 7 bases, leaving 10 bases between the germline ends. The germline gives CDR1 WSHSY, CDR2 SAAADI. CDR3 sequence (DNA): TGCGCCAGCAGTGAAGTTTTGGAACAGCCCCAGCATTTT. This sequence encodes CASSEVLEQPQHF.

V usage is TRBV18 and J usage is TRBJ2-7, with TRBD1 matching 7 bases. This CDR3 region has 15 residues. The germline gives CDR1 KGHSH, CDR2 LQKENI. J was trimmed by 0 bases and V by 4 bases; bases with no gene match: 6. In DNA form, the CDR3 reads TGTGCCAGCTCACTCGGGACAGATCCCTCCTACGAGCAGTACTTC. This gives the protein CASSLGTDPSYEQYF.

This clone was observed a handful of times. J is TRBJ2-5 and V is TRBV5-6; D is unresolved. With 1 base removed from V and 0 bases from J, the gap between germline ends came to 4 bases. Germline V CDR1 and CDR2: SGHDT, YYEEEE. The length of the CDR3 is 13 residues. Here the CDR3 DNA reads TGTGCCAGCAGCTTGCGAAACCAAGAGACCCAGTACTTC. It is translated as CASSLRNQETQYF.

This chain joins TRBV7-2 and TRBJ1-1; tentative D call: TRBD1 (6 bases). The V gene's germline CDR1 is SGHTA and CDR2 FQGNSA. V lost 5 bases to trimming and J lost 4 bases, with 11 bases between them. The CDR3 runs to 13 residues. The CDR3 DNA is TGTGCCAGCAGCCGAGGACAGAGCACTGAAGCTTTCTTT. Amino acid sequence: CASSRGQSTEAFF.

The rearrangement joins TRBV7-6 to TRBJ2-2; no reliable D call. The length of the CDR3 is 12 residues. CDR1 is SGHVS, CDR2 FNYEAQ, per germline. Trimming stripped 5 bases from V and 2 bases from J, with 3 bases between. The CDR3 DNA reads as TGTGCCAGCAGCCCCAACACCGGGGAGCTGTTTTTT. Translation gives CASSPNTGELFF.

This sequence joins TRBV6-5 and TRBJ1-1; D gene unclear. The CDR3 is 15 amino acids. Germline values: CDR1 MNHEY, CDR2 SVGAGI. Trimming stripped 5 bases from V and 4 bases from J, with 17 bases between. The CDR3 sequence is CASSHTTRTATEAFF. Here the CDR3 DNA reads TGTGCCAGCAGTCATACTACAAGGACGGCCACTGAAGCTTTCTTT.

This chain's CDR3 is CAWSAQLSSGANVLTF. CDR3 sequence (DNA): TGTGCCTGGAGTGCCCAGTTAAGCTCTGGGGCCAACGTCCTGACTTTC. The chain combines TRBV30 with TRBJ2-6; D unresolved. V was clipped by 1 base and J by 0 bases, with 10 bases between them. The germline V gene encodes CDR1 GTSNPN and CDR2 SVGIG (reference sequence). This CDR3 comprises 16 residues.

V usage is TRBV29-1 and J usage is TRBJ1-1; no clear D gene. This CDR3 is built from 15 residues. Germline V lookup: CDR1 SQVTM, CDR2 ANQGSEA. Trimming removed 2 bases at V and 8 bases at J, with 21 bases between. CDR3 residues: CSVELLLGRHPEAFF. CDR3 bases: TGCAGCGTTGAACTTTTACTGGGTAGGCACCCAGAAGCTTTCTTT.

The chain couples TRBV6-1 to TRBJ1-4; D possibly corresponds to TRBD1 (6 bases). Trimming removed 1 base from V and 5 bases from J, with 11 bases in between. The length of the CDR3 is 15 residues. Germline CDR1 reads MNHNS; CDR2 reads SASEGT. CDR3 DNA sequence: TGTGCCAGCAGTGAAGTAGGGGGATCCAATGAAAAACTGTTTTTT. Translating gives CASSEVGGSNEKLFF.